The 17 T cell receptor beta chains listed next were all sequenced from one sample in a study of blood T cell repertoires in COVID-19 (dated by TCRdb to the early 2020s). Library construction relied on the immunoSEQ multiplex PCR assay. Drawn from immuneACCESS, this table holds only the in-frame rearrangements with V and J called that TCRdb kept. Clones are partly lost; checked studies trace under half to an unresolved V gene and leave the rest unexplained. Present in this sample are 80,000 to 130,000 clones, nearly 90% of which were seen just once. Roughly 6.5% of the sample is in the top ten clones. The sample comprised peripheral blood. These receptors were collected from a woman aged 60-75 years with acute or convalescent COVID-19.

The rearrangement links TRBV5-1 to TRBJ2-7; tentative D call: TRBD2 (6 bases). Germline values: CDR1 SGHRS, CDR2 YFSETQ. Trimming shortened V by 7 bases and J by 0 bases, and 20 bases separated the two germline ends. The CDR3 loop spans 16 amino acids. The CDR3 spells CASSFRSAGLSYEQYF. CDR3 DNA: TGCGCCAGCTCATTCCGCTCAGCGGGCCTCTCCTACGAGCAGTACTTC.

The chain links TRBV18 to TRBJ1-2; no clear D. Germline CDR1 reads KGHSH; CDR2 reads LQKENI. V dropped 2 bases and J dropped 4 bases, with 8 bases sitting between them. The CDR3 runs to 13 residues. The CDR3 protein is CASSPAAFYGYTF. The CDR3 DNA reads TGTGCCAGCTCACCAGCGGCATTCTATGGCTACACCTTC.

The chain combines TRBV3-1 (or the pseudogene TRBV3-2) with TRBJ1-1; D may be TRBD1 (5 bases). Trimming took 1 base from V and 8 from J, leaving 11 bases between them. The germline gives CDR1 LGHDT, CDR2 YNNKEL (reference sequence). The CDR3 totals 13 residues. The CDR3 DNA reads TGTGCCAGCAGCCAAGGAAGGGGTCCAGAAGCTTTCTTT. This gives the protein CASSQGRGPEAFF.

This chain connects TRBV18 to TRBJ2-5, with a weak D call TRBD2 (6 bases). The V and J ends lost 3 bases and 5 bases respectively, with 13 bases between them. From germline, CDR1 is KGHSH and CDR2 LQKENI. The CDR3 loop spans 14 amino acids. CDR3 residues: CASSPRGSLETQYF. Written as DNA, the CDR3 is TGTGCCAGCTCACCTCGGGGGAGTCTCGAGACCCAGTACTTC.

Remarks on this clone: One end of the junction fails to match germline, which may point to a read error. The chain carries TRBV6-2 or TRBV6-3 and TRBJ2-7; 9 bases line up with TRBD2. The CDR3 contains 16 residues. CDR1 and CDR2 from the germline V gene are MNHEY and SVGEGT. This chain's CDR3 is CASSHSGGLAIIEQYF. The CDR3 nucleotides are TGTGCCAGCAGTCACTCGGGGGGACTAGCCATAATAGAGCAGTACTTC.

V is TRBV29-1 and J is TRBJ2-6; 8 positions agree with TRBD2. Trimming cost V 5 bases and J 3 bases; bases outside gene matches: 3. The CDR3 has 14 amino acids. Looked up from germline, CDR1 is SQVTM and CDR2 is ANQGSEA. The CDR3 loop is CSVRGGLGANVLTF. The CDR3 DNA reads TGCAGCGTTCGGGGGGGCCTTGGGGCCAACGTCCTGACTTTC.

The chain recombines TRBV3-1 (or the pseudogene TRBV3-2) with TRBJ1-6; TRBD1 might be the D (5 bases). The V gene's germline CDR1 is LGHDT and CDR2 YNNKEL (reference sequence). This CDR3 has 15 amino acids. Trimming shortened V by 0 bases and J by 9 bases, and 12 bases separated the two germline ends. CDR3 protein: CASSQDGGRGSPLHF. The CDR3, as DNA: TGTGCCAGCAGCCAAGATGGCGGGAGGGGTTCACCCCTCCACTTT.

The V call is TRBV3-1 (or the pseudogene TRBV3-2), the J call TRBJ1-2; TRBD1 aligns across 8 bases. The J segment lost 6 bases and the V segment lost 1 base, leaving 7 bases of the junction unmatched. Germline CDR1 is LGHDT and CDR2 is YNNKEL (reference sequence). The CDR3 extends over 15 amino acids. The CDR3 coding sequence is TGTGCCAGCAGCCAAGGGACAGGGAGAAACGATGGCTACACCTTC. Its protein is CASSQGTGRNDGYTF.

This chain connects TRBV28 to TRBJ1-5; a possible D gene is TRBD1 (5 bases). Deletions cut 11 bases from V and 4 bases from J, with 15 bases between. CDR1 and CDR2 from the germline V gene are MDHEN and SYDVKM. This CDR3 has 13 amino acids. This CDR3 is CAGRQGHNQPQHF. As DNA, the CDR3 is TGTGCCGGACGGCAGGGTCATAATCAGCCCCAGCATTTT.

The CDR3 loop is CASRGRGIDESSGANVLTF. The CDR3 nucleotides are TGTGCCAGTAGGGGCAGGGGCATTGATGAATCCTCTGGGGCCAACGTCCTGACTTTC. V and J are TRBV7-2 and TRBJ2-6, with D tentatively TRBD1 (6 bases). The CDR3 is made up of 19 amino acids. V was cut by 9 bases and J by 0 bases, with 24 bases left in between. The germline V gene has CDR1 SGHTA and CDR2 FQGNSA. The full variable domain, in which reference TRBV7-2 and TRBJ2-6 provide the parts outside the CDR3, is GAGVSQSPSNKVTEKGKDVELRCDPISGHTALYWYRQSLGQGLEFLIYFQGNSAPDKSGLPSDRFSAERTGGSVSTLTIQRTQQEDSAVYLCASRGRGIDESSGANVLTFGAGSRLTVL.

V is TRBV12-5 and J is TRBJ2-1; possible D gene TRBD1, 5 bases. V lost 8 bases and J lost 7, with 15 bases in between. From germline, CDR1 is LGHNT and CDR2 FRNRAP. The CDR3 loop spans 13 amino acids. CDR3 loop: CASSWGPQNEQFF. Written as DNA, the CDR3 is TGTGCTAGTTCGTGGGGCCCTCAAAATGAGCAGTTCTTC.

This chain uses TRBV6-5 with TRBJ1-3; a possible D gene is TRBD1 (5 bases). This CDR3 has 14 residues. The germline V and J ends were trimmed by 8 bases and 2 bases, with 13 bases remaining between them. Germline loops: CDR1 MNHEY, CDR2 SVGAGI. The CDR3 spells CASGATHTGNTIYF. The DNA of the CDR3 is TGTGCCAGCGGGGCGACACACACTGGAAACACCATATATTTT.

The V gene is TRBV19, the J gene TRBJ1-2; TRBD1 aligns across 11 bases. The junction had 1 base not matched to a gene; V was cut back by 3 bases and J by 7 bases. CDR3 length equals 13 residues. Germline V gene sequence: CDR1 LNHDA, CDR2 SQIVND (reference sequence). CDR3 residues: CASSMGQGVGYTF. DNA of the CDR3: TGTGCCAGTAGTATGGGACAGGGGGTTGGCTACACCTTC.

This chain joins TRBV9 and TRBJ2-3; D gene unclear. The CDR3 runs 13 residues. Germline values: CDR1 SGDLS, CDR2 YYNGEE. V was cut by 0 bases and J by 4 bases, with 6 bases left in between. CDR3 DNA: TGTGCCAGCAGCGTAGTAATTTCAGATACGCAGTATTTT. This codes for CASSVVISDTQYF.

The chain carries TRBV19 and TRBJ2-3, with TRBD2 matching over 9 bases. The CDR3 contains 14 residues. V lost 4 bases to trimming and J lost 6 bases; unmatched junction nucleotides: 5. The V gene's germline CDR1 is LNHDA and CDR2 SQIVND (reference sequence). The CDR3 DNA sequence: TGTGCCAGTAGTACTTTAGCGGGAGCTGATACGCAGTATTTT. Its protein product is CASSTLAGADTQYF.

V is TRBV6-1 and J is TRBJ1-2; the D is unclear. Trimming took 1 base from V and 7 from J, leaving 16 bases between them. The CDR3 length is 15 residues. Looked up from germline, CDR1 is MNHNS and CDR2 is SASEGT. The DNA of the CDR3 is TGTGCCAGCAGTGAAGGTTGGGGAGGCGTACGTGGCTACACCTTC. It specifies CASSEGWGGVRGYTF.

CDR3 in amino acids: CASSFFRQETQYF. CDR3 bases: TGTGCCAGCAGCTTTTTCAGGCAAGAGACCCAGTACTTC. This sequence joins TRBV5-6 and TRBJ2-5; no firm D call. Trimming left V 2 bases short and J 2 bases short, with 7 bases between. Germline V gene lookup returns CDR1 SGHDT and CDR2 YYEEEE. The CDR3 extends over 13 amino acids.